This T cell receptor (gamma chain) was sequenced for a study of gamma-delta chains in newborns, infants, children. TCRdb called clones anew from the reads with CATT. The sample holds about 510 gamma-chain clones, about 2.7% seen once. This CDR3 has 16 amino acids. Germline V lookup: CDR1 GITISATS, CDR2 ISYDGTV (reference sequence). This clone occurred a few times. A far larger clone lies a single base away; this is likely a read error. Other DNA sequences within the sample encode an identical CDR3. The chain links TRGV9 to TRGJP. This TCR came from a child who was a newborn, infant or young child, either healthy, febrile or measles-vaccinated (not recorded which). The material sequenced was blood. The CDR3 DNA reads TGTGCCTTGTGGGACCAATATCGGTTGGGCAAAAAAATCAAGGTATTC. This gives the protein CALWDQYRLGKKIKVF.